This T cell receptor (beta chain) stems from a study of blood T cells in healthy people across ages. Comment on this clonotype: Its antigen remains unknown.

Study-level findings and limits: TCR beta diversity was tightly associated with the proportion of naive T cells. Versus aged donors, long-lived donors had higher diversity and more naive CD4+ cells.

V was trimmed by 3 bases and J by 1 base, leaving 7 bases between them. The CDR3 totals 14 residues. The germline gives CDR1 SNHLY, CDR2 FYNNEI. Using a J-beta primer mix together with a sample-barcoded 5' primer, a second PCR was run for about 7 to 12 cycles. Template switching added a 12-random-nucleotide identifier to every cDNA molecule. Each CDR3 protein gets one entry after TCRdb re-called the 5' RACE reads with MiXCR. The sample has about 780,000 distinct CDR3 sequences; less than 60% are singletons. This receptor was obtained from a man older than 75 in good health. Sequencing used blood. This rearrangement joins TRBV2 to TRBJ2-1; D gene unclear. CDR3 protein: CASSEDGSYNEQFF. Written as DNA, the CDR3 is TGTGCCAGCAGTGAGGACGGATCCTACAATGAGCAGTTCTTC.